These 9 T cell receptor beta chains were all obtained from the same sample, sequenced in a study of graft-versus-host responses after intestinal transplantation. The table came from immunoSEQ multiplex PCR; TCRdb's copy has only in-frame clones and leaves some out. This sample's clone table lists roughly 13 clones. Lamina propria and intraepithelial lymphocytes were released by processing graft tissue. Sequenced material: ileum tissue, taken approximately 250 days after intestinal transplant. The receptors here all came from a human patient who received an intestinal transplant, so some T cells may come from the graft donor.

The V call is TRBV10-2, the J call TRBJ2-6; D unresolved. The CDR3 has 18 amino acids. Germline V gives CDR1 WSHSY, CDR2 SAAADI. Trimming cost V 5 bases and J 5 bases, with 22 bases left between them. CDR3 loop: CASSTSNTSNSRANVLTF. The CDR3 bases are TGCGCCAGCAGTACGAGTAACACTTCTAACAGTCGGGCCAACGTCCTGACTTTC.

This sequence joins TRBV27 and TRBJ2-1; weak D call: TRBD2 (5 bases). The CDR3 has 16 amino acids. V was trimmed by 1 base and J by 5 bases, leaving 15 bases between them. Per germline, CDR1 MNHEY and CDR2 SMNVEV (reference sequence). CDR3 residues: CASSLFGLIGDNEQFF. CDR3 DNA sequence: TGTGCCAGCAGTTTATTCGGACTCATAGGCGACAATGAGCAGTTCTTC.

CDR3 region: CASSQIKGGNTEAFF. In DNA, the CDR3 is TGTGCCAGCAGCCAAATAAAGGGGGGGAACACTGAAGCTTTCTTT. V and J are TRBV14 and TRBJ1-1; D perhaps matches TRBD1 (6 bases). CDR1 SGHDN and CDR2 FVKESK come from the germline V gene. V lost 2 bases and J 1 base, leaving 11 bases between the germline ends. The CDR3 has 15 amino acids.

The gene calls are TRBV4-2 and TRBJ2-7, with 10 nucleotides matching TRBD2. Germline CDR1 reads LGHNA; CDR2 reads YNFKEQ. This CDR3 contains 15 residues. V shed 0 bases, J shed 4 bases, and the junction held 3 bases outside the gene matches. The CDR3 bases are TGTGCCAGCAGCCAAGATGTAGCGGGAGGATACGAGCAGTACTTC. The encoded protein is CASSQDVAGGYEQYF.

The chain employs TRBV25-1 and TRBJ2-6, with D perhaps TRBD1 (5 bases). Trimming shortened V by 4 bases and J by 5 bases, and 21 bases separated the two germline ends. This CDR3 has 18 amino acids. Germline CDR1 is MGHDK and CDR2 is SYGVNS. DNA of the CDR3: TGTGCCAGCAGTGGAAAGGCAACTGGACAAAGTCGGGCCAACGTCCTGACTTTC. It is translated as CASSGKATGQSRANVLTF.

This rearrangement joins TRBV27 to TRBJ1-3, with 10 positions matching TRBD1. J was trimmed by 2 bases and V by 5 bases; bases with no gene match: 6. This CDR3 has 16 amino acids. CDR1 and CDR2 from the germline V gene are MNHEY and SMNVEV (reference sequence). The CDR3 loop is CASSPFGQGAGNTIYF. The CDR3 DNA sequence: TGTGCCAGCAGTCCCTTTGGACAGGGGGCTGGAAACACCATATATTTT.

V and J are TRBV19 and TRBJ2-6; D is undetermined. V lost 4 bases and J lost 5, with 21 bases in between. The CDR3 runs to 18 residues. Germline V gene data show CDR1 as LNHDA and CDR2 as SQIVND (reference sequence). The CDR3 spells CASSKVETSQSRANVLTF. DNA of the CDR3: TGTGCCAGTAGTAAAGTGGAGACATCACAAAGTCGGGCCAACGTCCTGACTTTC.

The chain uses TRBV5-1 and TRBJ2-5; D call uncertain. The CDR3 consists of 14 residues. The V end lost 4 bases, the J end lost 6 bases, and 16 bases lay between the germline ends. Germline V gene sequence: CDR1 SGHRS, CDR2 YFSETQ. The CDR3 DNA reads as TGCGCCAGCAGCCGGAGCACGGTAATACAGACCCAGTACTTC. Amino acids: CASSRSTVIQTQYF.

This clone was detected a few times. The V call is TRBV12-5, the J call TRBJ2-6; possibly TRBD1 for D (5 bases). Trimming left V 5 bases short and J 5 bases short, with 22 bases between. The CDR3 totals 18 residues. CDR1 LGHNT and CDR2 FRNRAP come from the germline V gene. Here the CDR3 DNA reads TGTGCTAGTGGTCCGCATCATGCAGGACAAAGTCGGGCCAACGTCCTGACTTTC. Its protein product is CASGPHHAGQSRANVLTF. Full variable domain (remainder filled in from reference TRBV12-5 and TRBJ2-6): DARVTQTPRHKVTEMGQEVTMRCQPILGHNTVFWYRQTMMQGLELLAYFRNRAPLDDSGMPKDRFSAEMPDATLATLKIQPSEPRDSAVYFCASGPHHAGQSRANVLTFGAGSRLTVL.